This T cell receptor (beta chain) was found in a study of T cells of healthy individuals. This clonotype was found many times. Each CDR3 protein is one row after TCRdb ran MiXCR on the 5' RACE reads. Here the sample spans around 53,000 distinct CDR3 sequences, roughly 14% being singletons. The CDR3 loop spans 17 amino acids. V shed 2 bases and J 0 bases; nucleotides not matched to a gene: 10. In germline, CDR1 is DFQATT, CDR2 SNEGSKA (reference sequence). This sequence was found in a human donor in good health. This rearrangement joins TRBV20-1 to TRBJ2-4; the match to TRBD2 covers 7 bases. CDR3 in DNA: TGCAGTGCTAGATCGACCATTAGCGGGTTAGCCAAAAACATTCAGTACTTC. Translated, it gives CSARSTISGLAKNIQYF.